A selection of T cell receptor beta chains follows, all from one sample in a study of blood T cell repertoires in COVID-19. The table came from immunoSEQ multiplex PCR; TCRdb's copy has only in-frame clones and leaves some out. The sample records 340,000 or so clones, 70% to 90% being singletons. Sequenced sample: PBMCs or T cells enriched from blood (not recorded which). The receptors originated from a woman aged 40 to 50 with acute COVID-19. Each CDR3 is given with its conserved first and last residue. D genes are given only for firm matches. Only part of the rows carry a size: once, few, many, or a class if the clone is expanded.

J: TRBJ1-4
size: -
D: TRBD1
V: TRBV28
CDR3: CASRATDRGPNEKLFF
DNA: TGTGCCAGCAGGGCAACCGACAGGGGCCCTAATGAAAAACTGTTTTTT

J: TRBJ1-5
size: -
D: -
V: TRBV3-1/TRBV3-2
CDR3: CASSQMGGSNQPQHF
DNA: TGTGCCAGCAGCCAAATGGGGGGTAGCAATCAGCCCCAGCATTTT

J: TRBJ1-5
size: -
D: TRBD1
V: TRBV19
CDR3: CASSLYWDSSNQPQHF
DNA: TGTGCCAGTAGTCTTTACTGGGACAGCAGCAATCAGCCCCAGCATTTT

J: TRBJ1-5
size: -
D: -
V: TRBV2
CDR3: CASSESWTRSNQPQHF
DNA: TGTGCCAGCAGTGAATCTTGGACAAGAAGCAATCAGCCCCAGCATTTT

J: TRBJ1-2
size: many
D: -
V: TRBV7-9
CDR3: CASSFSTQTYGYTF
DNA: TGTGCCAGCAGCTTCTCCACACAGACCTATGGCTACACCTTC

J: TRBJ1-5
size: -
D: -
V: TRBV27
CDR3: CASSLLGAGNQPQHF
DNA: TGTGCCAGCAGTTTATTAGGTGCGGGCAATCAGCCCCAGCATTTT

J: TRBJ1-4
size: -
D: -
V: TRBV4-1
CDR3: CASSQDSDFLNEKLFF
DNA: TGCGCCAGCAGCCAAGATTCGGACTTCCTTAATGAAAAACTGTTTTTT

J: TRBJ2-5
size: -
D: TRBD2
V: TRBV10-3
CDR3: CATIPLAGKETQYF
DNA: TGTGCCACCATACCGCTAGCGGGGAAAGAGACCCAGTACTTC

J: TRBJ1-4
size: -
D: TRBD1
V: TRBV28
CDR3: CASRRTGATAGEKLFF
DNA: TGTGCCAGCAGGCGCACAGGGGCTACTGCGGGTGAAAAACTGTTTTTT

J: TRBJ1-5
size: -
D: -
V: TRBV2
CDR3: CASSSGARANQPQHF
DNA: TGTGCCAGCAGTTCAGGGGCCAGGGCCAATCAGCCCCAGCATTTT

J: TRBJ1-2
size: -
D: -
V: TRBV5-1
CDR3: CASSPGNNYGYTF
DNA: TGCGCCAGCAGCCCGGGGAATAACTATGGCTACACCTTC

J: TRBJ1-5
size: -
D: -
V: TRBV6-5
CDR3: CASSYRGGQPQHF
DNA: TGTGCCAGCAGTTACAGGGGTGGTCAGCCCCAGCATTTT

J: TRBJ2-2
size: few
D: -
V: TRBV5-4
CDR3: CASSLPETRIGELFF
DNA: TGTGCCAGCAGCTTGCCCGAGACTAGAATCGGGGAGCTGTTTTTT

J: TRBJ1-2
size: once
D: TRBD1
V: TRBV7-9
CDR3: CASSEGQDSWGYTF
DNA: TGTGCCAGCAGCGAGGGACAGGACTCGTGGGGCTACACCTTC

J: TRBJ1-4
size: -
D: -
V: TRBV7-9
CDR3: CASSLKGGAEKLFF
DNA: TGTGCCAGCAGCTTAAAAGGGGGAGCTGAAAAACTGTTTTTT

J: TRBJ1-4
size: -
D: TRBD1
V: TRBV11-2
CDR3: CASSLAGTGATTNEKLFF
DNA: TGTGCCAGCAGCTTAGCCGGGACAGGAGCCACAACTAATGAAAAACTGTTTTTT

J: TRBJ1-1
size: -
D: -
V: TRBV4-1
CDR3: CASSQWGLVTEAFF
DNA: TGCGCCAGCAGCCAATGGGGGCTGGTCACTGAAGCTTTCTTT

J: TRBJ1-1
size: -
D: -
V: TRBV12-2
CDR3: CASPIGRRAFF
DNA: TGTGCAAGTCCGATCGGGAGGCGAGCTTTCTTT

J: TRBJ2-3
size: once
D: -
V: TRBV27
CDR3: CASKMDRGADTQYF
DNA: TGTGCCAGCAAAATGGACAGAGGCGCAGATACGCAGTATTTT

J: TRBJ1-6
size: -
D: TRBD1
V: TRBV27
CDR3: CASNDRGRNSPLHF
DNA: TGTGCCAGCAACGACAGGGGACGAAATTCACCCCTCCACTTT

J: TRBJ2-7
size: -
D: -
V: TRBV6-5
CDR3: CASTLNTGYIYEQYF
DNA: TGTGCCAGCACTCTCAACACAGGGTACATCTACGAGCAGTACTTC

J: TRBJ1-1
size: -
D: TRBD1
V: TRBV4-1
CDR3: CASSQEPNSGTGLLLYTEAFF
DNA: TGCGCCAGCAGCCAAGAACCGAACTCCGGGACAGGGCTTTTATTGTACACTGAAGCTTTCTTT

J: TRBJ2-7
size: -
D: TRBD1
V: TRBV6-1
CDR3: CASSERQGRTEQYF
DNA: TGTGCCAGCAGTGAACGACAGGGACGCACCGAGCAGTACTTC

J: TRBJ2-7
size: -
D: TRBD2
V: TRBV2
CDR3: CASSAGGTYEQYF
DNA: TGTGCCAGCAGTGCCGGGGGGACCTACGAGCAGTACTTC

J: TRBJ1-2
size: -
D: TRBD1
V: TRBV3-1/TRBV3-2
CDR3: CASSQGQGAGGGYTF
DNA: TGTGCCAGCAGCCAAGGACAGGGGGCTGGAGGTGGCTACACCTTC

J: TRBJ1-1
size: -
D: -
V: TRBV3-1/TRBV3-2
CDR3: CASSQGGVLNTEAFF
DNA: TGTGCCAGCAGCCAAGGGGGGGTCCTGAACACTGAAGCTTTCTTT

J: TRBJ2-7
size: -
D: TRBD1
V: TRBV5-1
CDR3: CASSLDTGGLEQYF
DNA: TGCGCCAGCAGCTTGGATACAGGGGGTTTAGAGCAGTACTTC

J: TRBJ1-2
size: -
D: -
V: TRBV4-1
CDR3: CASSPEDLRGYGYTF
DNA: TGCGCCAGCAGCCCCGAGGACCTTAGGGGTTATGGCTACACCTTC

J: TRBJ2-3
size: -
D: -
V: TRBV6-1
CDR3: CASSEWRGEDTQYF
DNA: TGTGCCAGCAGTGAATGGCGCGGTGAGGATACGCAGTATTTT

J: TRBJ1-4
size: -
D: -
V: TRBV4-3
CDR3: CASSQETGATGEKLFF
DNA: TGCGCCAGCAGCCAAGAGACAGGAGCCACGGGTGAAAAACTGTTTTTT

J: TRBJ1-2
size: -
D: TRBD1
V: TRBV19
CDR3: CASSTTGIGYTF
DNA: TGTGCCAGTAGTACGACAGGGATCGGCTACACCTTC

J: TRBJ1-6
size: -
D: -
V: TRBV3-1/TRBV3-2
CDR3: CASSQDMFSYNSPLHF
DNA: TGTGCCAGCAGCCAAGATATGTTCTCCTATAATTCACCCCTCCACTTT

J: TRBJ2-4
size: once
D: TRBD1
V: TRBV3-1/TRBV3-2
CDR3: CASSLWTGTNIQYF
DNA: TGTGCCAGCAGCCTTTGGACAGGGACAAACATTCAGTACTTC

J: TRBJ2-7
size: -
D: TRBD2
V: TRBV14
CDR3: CASSQTQGRENEQYF
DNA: TGTGCCAGCAGCCAGACGCAAGGGCGGGAGAACGAGCAGTACTTC

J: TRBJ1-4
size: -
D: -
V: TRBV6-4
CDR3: CASRRDSKNEKLFF
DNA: TGTGCCAGCCGACGAGACAGCAAGAATGAAAAACTGTTTTTT

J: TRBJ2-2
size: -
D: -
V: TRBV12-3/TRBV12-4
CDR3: CASSFSGELFF
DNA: TGTGCCAGCAGTTTTTCGGGGGAGCTGTTTTTT

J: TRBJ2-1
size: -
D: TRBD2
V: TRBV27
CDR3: CASSSLLAGGAYNEQFF
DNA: TGTGCCAGCAGTTCCCTCCTAGCGGGGGGGGCTTACAATGAGCAGTTCTTC

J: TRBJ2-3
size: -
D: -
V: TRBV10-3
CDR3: CAISESYPGTDTQYF
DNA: TGTGCCATCAGTGAGTCGTATCCGGGGACAGATACGCAGTATTTT

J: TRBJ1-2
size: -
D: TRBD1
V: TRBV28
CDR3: CASSLSGTGSYYGYTF
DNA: TGTGCCAGCAGCCTGTCCGGGACAGGGTCATACTATGGCTACACCTTC

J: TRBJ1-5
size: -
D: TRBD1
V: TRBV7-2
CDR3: CASSPGTVYQPQHF
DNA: TGTGCCAGCAGCCCCGGGACAGTTTATCAGCCCCAGCATTTT

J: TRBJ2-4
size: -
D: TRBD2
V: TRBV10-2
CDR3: CASSESGGAQGWLAKNIQYF
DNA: TGCGCCAGCAGTGAGTCGGGAGGGGCTCAAGGTTGGCTAGCCAAAAACATTCAGTACTTC

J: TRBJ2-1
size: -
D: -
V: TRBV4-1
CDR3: CASSLSVDFGEQFF
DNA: TGCGCCAGCAGCCTATCGGTAGATTTCGGTGAGCAGTTCTTC

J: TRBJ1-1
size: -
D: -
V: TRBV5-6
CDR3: CASSFGQDEAFF
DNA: TGTGCCAGCAGCTTTGGACAAGATGAAGCTTTCTTT

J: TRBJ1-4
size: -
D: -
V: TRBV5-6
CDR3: CASSHSRGGEKLFF
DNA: TGTGCCAGCAGCCACTCAAGGGGGGGTGAAAAACTGTTTTTT

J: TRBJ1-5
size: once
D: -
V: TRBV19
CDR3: CASSIESWAAANQPQHF
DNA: TGTGCCAGTAGTATTGAATCCTGGGCAGCGGCCAATCAGCCCCAGCATTTT